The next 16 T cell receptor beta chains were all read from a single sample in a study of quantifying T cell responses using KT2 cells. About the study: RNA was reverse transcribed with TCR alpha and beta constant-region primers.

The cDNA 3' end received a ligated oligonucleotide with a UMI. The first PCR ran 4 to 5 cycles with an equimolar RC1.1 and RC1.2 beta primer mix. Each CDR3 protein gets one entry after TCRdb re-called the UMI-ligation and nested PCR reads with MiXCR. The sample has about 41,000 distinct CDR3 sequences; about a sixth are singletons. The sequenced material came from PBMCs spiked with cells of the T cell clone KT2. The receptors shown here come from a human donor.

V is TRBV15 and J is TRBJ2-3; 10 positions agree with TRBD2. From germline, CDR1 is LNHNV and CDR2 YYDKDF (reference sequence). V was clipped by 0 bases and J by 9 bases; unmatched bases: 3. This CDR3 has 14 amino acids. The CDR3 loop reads CATSREAGGQTQYF. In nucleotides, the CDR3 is TGTGCCACCAGCAGAGAAGCGGGGGGGCAGACGCAGTATTTT.

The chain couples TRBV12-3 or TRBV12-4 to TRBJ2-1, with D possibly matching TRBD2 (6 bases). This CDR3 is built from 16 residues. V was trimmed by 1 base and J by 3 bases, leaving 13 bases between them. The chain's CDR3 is CASSLVSGDRYNEQFF. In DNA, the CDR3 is TGTGCCAGCAGTTTAGTGTCGGGGGACCGCTACAATGAGCAGTTCTTC.

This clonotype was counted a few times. The CDR3 region has the DNA TGCACCAGCAGCCCCCGTGTGCAGCCCCAGCATTTT. It specifies CTSSPRVQPQHF. The chain carries TRBV1 and TRBJ1-5. TRBV1 is tagged as a pseudogene. This CDR3 has 12 residues.

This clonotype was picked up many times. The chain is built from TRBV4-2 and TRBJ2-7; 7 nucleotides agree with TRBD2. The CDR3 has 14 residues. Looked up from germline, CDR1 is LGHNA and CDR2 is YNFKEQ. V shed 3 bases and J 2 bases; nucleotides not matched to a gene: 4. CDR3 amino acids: CASSHPAGAYEQYF. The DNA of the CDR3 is TGTGCCAGCAGCCACCCTGCGGGAGCCTACGAGCAGTACTTC.

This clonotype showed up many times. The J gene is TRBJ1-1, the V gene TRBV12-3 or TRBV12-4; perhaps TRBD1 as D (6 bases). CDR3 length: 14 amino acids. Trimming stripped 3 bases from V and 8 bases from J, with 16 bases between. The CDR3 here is CASSLAQAGTEAFF. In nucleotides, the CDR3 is TGTGCCAGCAGTTTGGCTCAGGCGGGGACAGAAGCTTTCTTT.

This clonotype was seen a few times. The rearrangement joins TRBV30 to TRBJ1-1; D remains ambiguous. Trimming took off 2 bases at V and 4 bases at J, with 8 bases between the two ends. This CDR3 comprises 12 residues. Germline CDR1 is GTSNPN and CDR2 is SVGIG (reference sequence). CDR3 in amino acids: CAWSREFTEAFF. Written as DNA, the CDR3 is TGTGCCTGGAGTAGGGAGTTCACTGAAGCTTTCTTT.

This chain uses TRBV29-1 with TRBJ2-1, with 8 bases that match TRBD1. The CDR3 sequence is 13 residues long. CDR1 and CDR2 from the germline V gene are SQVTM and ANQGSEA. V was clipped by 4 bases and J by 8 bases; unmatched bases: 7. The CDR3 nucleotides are TGCAGCGTTGCAGGGGGCCGGATCGATGAGCAGTTCTTC. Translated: CSVAGGRIDEQFF.

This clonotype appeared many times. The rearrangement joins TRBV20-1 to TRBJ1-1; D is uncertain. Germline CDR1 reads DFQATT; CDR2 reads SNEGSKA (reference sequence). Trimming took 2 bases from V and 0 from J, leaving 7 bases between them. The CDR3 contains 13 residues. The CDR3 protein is CSARRVLNTEAFF. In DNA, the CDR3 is TGCAGTGCTAGACGGGTGCTGAACACTGAAGCTTTCTTT.

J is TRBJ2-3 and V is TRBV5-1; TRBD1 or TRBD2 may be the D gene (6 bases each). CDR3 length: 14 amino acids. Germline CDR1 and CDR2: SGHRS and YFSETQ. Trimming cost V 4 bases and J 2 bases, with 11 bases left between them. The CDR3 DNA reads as TGCGCCAGCAGCCAGGGGACTGCCACAGATACGCAGTATTTT. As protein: CASSQGTATDTQYF.

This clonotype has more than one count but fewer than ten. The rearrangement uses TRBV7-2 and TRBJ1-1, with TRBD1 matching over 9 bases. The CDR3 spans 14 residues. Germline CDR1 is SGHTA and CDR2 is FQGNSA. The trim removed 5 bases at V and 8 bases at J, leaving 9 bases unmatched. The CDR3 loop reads CASSDGTGISEAFF. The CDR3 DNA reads TGTGCCAGCAGCGACGGGACAGGGATTTCCGAAGCTTTCTTT. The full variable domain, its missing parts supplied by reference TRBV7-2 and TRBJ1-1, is GAGVSQSPSNKVTEKGKDVELRCDPISGHTALYWYRQSLGQGLEFLIYFQGNSAPDKSGLPSDRFSAERTGGSVSTLTIQRTQQEDSAVYLCASSDGTGISEAFFGQGTRLTVV.

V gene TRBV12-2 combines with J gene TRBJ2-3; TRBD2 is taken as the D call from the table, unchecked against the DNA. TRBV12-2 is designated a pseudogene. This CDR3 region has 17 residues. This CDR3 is CASRLVLAGRSTDTQYF. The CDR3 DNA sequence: TGTGCAAGTCGCTTAGTATTAGCGGGACGTAGCACAGATACGCAGTATTTT.

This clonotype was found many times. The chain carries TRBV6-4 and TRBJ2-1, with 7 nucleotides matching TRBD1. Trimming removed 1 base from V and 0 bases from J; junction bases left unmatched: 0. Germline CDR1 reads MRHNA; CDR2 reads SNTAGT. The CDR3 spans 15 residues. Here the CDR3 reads CASSDWDSSYNEQFF. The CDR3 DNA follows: TGTGCCAGCAGTGACTGGGACAGCTCCTACAATGAGCAGTTCTTC.

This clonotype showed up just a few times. In DNA form, the CDR3 reads TGCGCCAGCAGCCAAGCAGGGGAGCAGTACTTC. Its protein is CASSQAGEQYF. This chain connects TRBV4-1 to TRBJ2-7, with D possibly being TRBD1 (5 bases). CDR1 and CDR2 from the germline V gene are MGHRA and YSYEKL. V was shortened by 1 base and J by 7 bases, with 5 bases between the two germline ends. CDR3 length: 11 amino acids.

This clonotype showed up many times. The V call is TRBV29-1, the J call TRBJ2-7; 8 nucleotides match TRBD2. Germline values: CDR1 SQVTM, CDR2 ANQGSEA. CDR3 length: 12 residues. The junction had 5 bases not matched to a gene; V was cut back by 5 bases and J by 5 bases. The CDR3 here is CSVRSGSNEQYF. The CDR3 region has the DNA TGCAGCGTTAGAAGCGGGAGTAACGAGCAGTACTTC.

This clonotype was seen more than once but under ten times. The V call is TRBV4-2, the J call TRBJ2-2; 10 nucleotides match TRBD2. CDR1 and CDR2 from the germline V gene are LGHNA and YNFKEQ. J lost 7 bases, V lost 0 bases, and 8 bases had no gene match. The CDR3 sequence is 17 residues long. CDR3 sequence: CASSQDGASGGVGELFF. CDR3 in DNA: TGTGCCAGCAGCCAAGATGGGGCTAGCGGGGGTGTCGGGGAGCTGTTTTTT.

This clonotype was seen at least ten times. This chain's CDR3 is CASSFAADRAGEKLFF. The CDR3 DNA sequence: TGTGCCAGCAGCTTTGCGGCGGACAGGGCGGGGGAAAAACTGTTTTTT. The chain recombines TRBV5-5 with TRBJ1-4, with 8 bases lining up with TRBD1. The J segment lost 8 bases and the V segment lost 2 bases, leaving 11 bases of the junction unmatched. The CDR3 sequence is 16 residues long. Per germline, CDR1 SGHKS and CDR2 YYEKEE (reference sequence). Filled out from reference TRBV5-5 and TRBJ1-4, the complete variable domain reads DAGVTQSPTHLIKTRGQQVTLRCSPISGHKSVSWYQQVLGQGPQFIFQYYEKEERGRGNFPDRFSARQFPNYSSELNVNALLLGDSALYLCASSFAADRAGEKLFFGSGTQLSVL.